This T cell receptor (beta chain) was retrieved from a study of CD8 T cells in Susac syndrome. Random hexamers served to reverse transcribe roughly 0.5 to 1 ug RNA. Each CDR3 protein gets one entry after TCRdb re-called the immunoSEQ multiplex PCR reads with MiXCR. The sample lists hundreds of thousands of distinct CDR3 sequences, 80% to 95% occurring once. The clonotype originates from a human donor with multiple sclerosis. Input material: CD8+ T cells from PBMCs.

The CDR3 region has the DNA TGTGCCAGCAGCTCCCGGGGGGCAAGTGAGACCCAGTACTTC. Amino acid sequence: CASSSRGASETQYF. J is TRBJ2-5 and V is TRBV5-6, with D perhaps matching TRBD2 (7 bases). The CDR3 runs 14 residues. Trimming stripped 3 bases from V and 5 bases from J, with 14 bases between. The germline V gene has CDR1 SGHDT and CDR2 YYEEEE.